This T cell receptor (beta chain) is from a study of CD8+CD57+ T cells in acquired aplastic anemia. Study-level results: Patients had roughly 31 CD8+ CDR3 sequences in common with controls (the shared set). Patients and controls were not found to differ significantly in CD8+ Simpson's diversity.

Genomic DNA templated the TCR beta VDJ and CDR3 profiling. TCRdb re-derived calls from the reads in MiXCR, one entry per CDR3 protein. Found here are some 240,000 distinct CDR3 sequences, 34% of them singletons; the top ten hold around 1.1%. Trimming cost V 8 bases and J 6 bases, with 16 bases left between them. The germline V gene has CDR1 SNHLY and CDR2 FYNNEI. The CDR3 has 13 residues. A note on this clonotype: Its antigen remains unidentified.

The chain joins TRBV2 to TRBJ1-1; tentatively, D is TRBD1 (6 bases). The sequenced sample consisted of sorted CD4+, CD8+, or CD8+CD57+ T cells (not recorded which) from PBMCs. The TCR originated in a human donor in good health, serving as a control. The CDR3 bases are TGTGCCAGCGCCTCGGGGGGCACATCTGAAGCTTTCTTT. Its protein is CASASGGTSEAFF.